One and the same sample provided the 5 T cell receptor beta chains below, sequenced in a study of CD8+CD57+ T cells in acquired aplastic anemia. Patients chosen for sequencing had CD8+CD57+ cells that had expanded, as shown by flow cytometry. According to the study, genomic DNA was the template for TCR beta VDJ and CDR3 profiling. TCRdb re-derived calls from the reads in MiXCR, one entry per CDR3 protein. This sample has 450,000 to 550,000 distinct CDR3 sequences, with over 25% found just once. The sequencing sample was made of sorted CD4+, CD8+, or CD8+CD57+ T cells (not recorded which) from PBMCs. The receptor source for this set is a human donor with aplastic anemia.

This clonotype showed up many times. The rearrangement links TRBV7-2 to TRBJ1-6; D is unresolved. Trimming removed 5 bases from V and 1 base from J, with 6 bases in between. CDR1 and CDR2 (germline): SGHTA, FQGNSA. The CDR3 length is 14 residues. CDR3 protein: CASSPPSYNSPLHF. CDR3 in DNA: TGTGCCAGCAGCCCCCCATCCTATAATTCACCCCTCCACTTT.

The chain links TRBV6-1 to TRBJ1-5; TRBD1 agrees at 10 bases. V shed 5 bases and J 2 bases; nucleotides not matched to a gene: 12. Per germline, CDR1 MNHNS and CDR2 SASEGT. The CDR3 consists of 18 residues. CDR3 nucleotides: TGTGCCAGCAGTCGGCGACAGGGGGCGGAGGTTGGCAATCAGCCCCAGCATTTT. It codes for CASSRRQGAEVGNQPQHF.

This clonotype was seen a few times. The chain recombines TRBV12-5 with TRBJ1-5, with a weak D call TRBD1 (5 bases). The V end was cut by 5 bases, the J end by 0 bases, with 8 bases between. Germline V gene lookup returns CDR1 LGHNT and CDR2 FRNRAP. This CDR3 is built from 14 residues. In DNA form, the CDR3 reads TGTGCTAGTGGTCCGGGGGGTAGCAATCAGCCCCAGCATTTT. It yields the protein CASGPGGSNQPQHF.

This clonotype was detected many times. The V call is TRBV7-3, the J call TRBJ2-7; TRBD2 is a possible D gene (6 bases). The CDR3 runs 14 residues. Germline lookup yields CDR1 SGHTA and CDR2 FQGTGA. Trimming took off 1 base at V and 4 bases at J, with 11 bases between the two ends. The CDR3 DNA reads TGTGCCAGCAGCTTAAACGCGGGGAGTTACGAGCAGTACTTC. Translation gives CASSLNAGSYEQYF.

This clonotype was picked up a small number of times. The chain links TRBV20-1 to TRBJ1-3; TRBD1 matches at 8 bases. V was pared by 3 bases and J by 4 bases, with 11 bases of the junction left unmatched. The CDR3 runs to 16 residues. Germline CDR1 reads DFQATT; CDR2 reads SNEGSKA (reference sequence). CDR3 DNA: TGCAGTGCTAGTTATCAGGGGGCGGGCCCCGGAAACACCATATATTTT. Protein sequence: CSASYQGAGPGNTIYF.